Described below is a single T cell receptor (beta chain) sequence and its context. Its antigen is still unknown. The record originates from a study of T cell repertoires in ileal Crohn's disease. Libraries were prepared by immunoSEQ multiplex PCR; TCRdb keeps only in-frame clonotypes and omits some of them. The data contain 9,500 to 10,000 clones, 76% of them singletons. Per the germline V gene, CDR1 is MNHEY and CDR2 is SMNVEV (reference sequence). V was clipped by 3 bases and J by 7 bases; unmatched bases: 7. The CDR3 sequence is 15 residues long. Study conclusions and caveats: Compared with CD4 T cells, sorted CD8 cells carried more expanded clones.

The TCR sequence derives from an adult with Crohn's disease. V is TRBV27 and J is TRBJ1-5; 9 positions match TRBD1. The sample comprised ileal tissue. For the CDR3, the DNA is TGTGCCAGCAGTTTCACAGGGGGCAGGAGGCAGCCCCAGCATTTT. Its protein is CASSFTGGRRQPQHF.